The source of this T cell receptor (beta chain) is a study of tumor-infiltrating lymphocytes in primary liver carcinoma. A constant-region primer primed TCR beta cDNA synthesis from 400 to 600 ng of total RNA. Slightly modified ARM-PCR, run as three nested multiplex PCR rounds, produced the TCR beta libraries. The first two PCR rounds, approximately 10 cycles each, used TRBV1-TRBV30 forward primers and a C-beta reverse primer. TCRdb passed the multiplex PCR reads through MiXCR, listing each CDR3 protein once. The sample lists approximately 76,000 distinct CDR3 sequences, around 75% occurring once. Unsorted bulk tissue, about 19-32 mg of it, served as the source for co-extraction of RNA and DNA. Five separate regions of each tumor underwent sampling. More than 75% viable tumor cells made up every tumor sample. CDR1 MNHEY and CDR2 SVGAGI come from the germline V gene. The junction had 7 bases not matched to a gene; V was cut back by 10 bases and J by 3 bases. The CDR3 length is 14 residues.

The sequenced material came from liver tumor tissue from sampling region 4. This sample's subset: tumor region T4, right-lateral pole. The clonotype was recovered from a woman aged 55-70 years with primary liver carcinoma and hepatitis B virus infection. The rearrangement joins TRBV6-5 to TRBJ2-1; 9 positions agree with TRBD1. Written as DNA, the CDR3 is TGTGCCAACAGGGGACAGGGAAGCTACAATGAGCAGTTCTTC. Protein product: CANRGQGSYNEQFF.